This TCR beta chain was observed in a study of Graves' ophthalmopathy and Graves' hyperthyroidism. This clonotype was seen more than once but under ten times. The diagnosis combined clinical symptoms, thyroxine, TRAb, thyroid ultrasound and orbital computed tomography scans. The study amplified TCR beta CDR3 regions using RNA transcripts. An opening RT-PCR round employed HTBI primers and preceded a second-round multiplex PCR. MiXCR, run by TCRdb on the multiplex PCR reads, gives a single entry per CDR3 protein. The table records around 1.1 million distinct CDR3 sequences, around a third of them present only once. Germline V gives CDR1 SGHAT, CDR2 FQNNGV. J lost 1 base, V lost 6 bases, and 11 bases had no gene match. CDR3 length: 16 amino acids.

The TCR sequence derives from an adult man with Graves' hyperthyroidism. Sample: peripheral blood or thyroid tissue (not recorded which). V is TRBV11-2 and J is TRBJ2-5; 7 nucleotides agree with TRBD1. CDR3 residues: CASRSGTRGSQETQYF. In nucleotides, the CDR3 is TGTGCCAGCAGGTCTGGGACCAGGGGGTCCCAAGAGACCCAGTACTTC.